This T cell receptor beta chain was sequenced for a study of blood T cell repertoires in COVID-19. Study in general: T cells, B-cell-depleted T cells, or PBMCs supplied cDNA or gDNA.

CDR1 is KGHSH, CDR2 LQKENI, per germline. Unmatched junction bases numbered 3, after V lost 3 bases and J lost 4 bases. The CDR3 length is 14 residues. The Seattle site enrolled patients during active infection and followed them longitudinally. Comment on this clone: This CDR3 is also generated by other DNA sequences in the sample.

Authors' analysis steps: Using reference gene primer amplification, nucleated cell counts were estimated. Produced via immunoSEQ multiplex PCR; TCRdb's table is partial and in-frame only. The DNA was the basis for D and trimming; V, J and clone size are from that table. Of fewer than 300,000 clones in the sample, over 75% are singletons; the top ten hold 0.87%. Sequencing was carried out using peripheral blood. The clonotype originates from a human donor with COVID-19, enrolled during active disease. The donor label of this sample is uncertain. The V gene is TRBV18, the J gene TRBJ1-1; 9 bases are a match to TRBD1. Here the CDR3 DNA reads TGTGCCAGCTCACCGGGACAGGGAGGCACTGAAGCTTTCTTT. This gives the protein CASSPGQGGTEAFF.